The 20 T cell receptor beta chains listed next were all sequenced from one sample in a study of blood T cell repertoires in COVID-19. The data were produced by immunoSEQ multiplex PCR, yet TCRdb's version contains in-frame clones alone and is incomplete. The profile shows 150,000 to 190,000 clones, 75% to 90% of them singletons. Sample: peripheral blood. These receptors originate from a woman in her 70s with acute or convalescent COVID-19.

The V and J genes are TRBV3-1 (or the pseudogene TRBV3-2) and TRBJ2-1; 11 bases are shared with TRBD2. V shed 4 bases and J 9 bases; nucleotides not matched to a gene: 11. CDR3 length: 16 residues. Germline V lookup: CDR1 LGHDT, CDR2 YNNKEL (reference sequence). CDR3 bases: TGTGCCAGCAGCCCGACTCTAGCGGGGGGCACGGGTGAGCAGTTCTTC. It specifies CASSPTLAGGTGEQFF.

The chain links TRBV6-5 to TRBJ1-4; D might be TRBD1 (5 bases). Germline CDR1 reads MNHEY; CDR2 reads SVGAGI. The CDR3 contains 15 residues. The V and J ends lost 6 bases and 0 bases respectively, with 11 bases between them. The CDR3, as DNA: TGTGCCAGCAGATCCGGGGGGGCAACTAATGAAAAACTGTTTTTT. Translation: CASRSGGATNEKLFF.

This clone was counted once. The V gene is TRBV14, the J gene TRBJ2-3, with 7 positions matching TRBD2. This CDR3 comprises 15 residues. Germline V gene data show CDR1 as SGHDN and CDR2 as FVKESK. The trim removed 4 bases at V and 3 bases at J, leaving 7 bases unmatched. CDR3 sequence reads: CASSRYRGVTDTQYF. The CDR3 nucleotides read TGTGCCAGCAGCCGGTACCGGGGGGTTACAGATACGCAGTATTTT.

This rearrangement joins TRBV12-3 or TRBV12-4 to TRBJ1-2; D unresolved. This CDR3 region has 13 residues. Trimming took 6 bases from V and 7 from J, leaving 15 bases between them. This CDR3 is CASRSFGETGYTF. In DNA, the CDR3 is TGTGCCAGCAGATCTTTCGGGGAAACTGGCTACACCTTC.

V gene TRBV3-1 (or the pseudogene TRBV3-2) combines with J gene TRBJ1-4, with D tentatively TRBD1 (6 bases). Per germline, CDR1 LGHDT and CDR2 YNNKEL (reference sequence). The CDR3 runs to 13 residues. The germline V and J ends were trimmed by 4 bases and 7 bases, with 10 bases remaining between them. In DNA, the CDR3 is TGTGCCAGCAGCCCCGGGACACCTGAAAAACTGTTTTTT. Its protein product is CASSPGTPEKLFF.

The CDR3 coding sequence is TGTGCCAGCAGTCCGACACGGTACCGCTCCTACAATGAGCAGTTCTTC. Protein product: CASSPTRYRSYNEQFF. V and J are TRBV3-1 (or the pseudogene TRBV3-2) and TRBJ2-1; D is unclear. CDR3 size: 16 residues. The germline CDR1 and CDR2 sequences are LGHDT and YNNKEL (reference sequence). V was clipped by 6 bases and J by 0 bases, with 15 bases between them.

The rearrangement uses TRBV27 and TRBJ1-5; D is perhaps TRBD1 (6 bases). The CDR3 spans 13 residues. The germline V gene has CDR1 MNHEY and CDR2 SMNVEV (reference sequence). V was cut by 5 bases and J by 7 bases, with 12 bases left in between. CDR3 sequence: CASSGQLGQPQHF. The CDR3 coding sequence is TGTGCCAGCAGTGGACAGCTGGGGCAGCCCCAGCATTTT.

CDR3: CASSVLQGATTNEKLFF. The CDR3 coding sequence is TGTGCCAGCAGCGTATTACAGGGGGCGACAACTAATGAAAAACTGTTTTTT. This chain uses TRBV7-2 with TRBJ1-4; 9 bases fit TRBD1. V dropped 5 bases and J dropped 0; count of bases not matched to a gene: 7. The CDR3 sequence is 17 residues long. Per germline, CDR1 SGHTA and CDR2 FQGNSA.

This rearrangement joins TRBV18 to TRBJ1-4, with D perhaps TRBD1 (6 bases). Germline V gives CDR1 KGHSH, CDR2 LQKENI. This CDR3 is built from 14 residues. V lost 2 bases and J lost 5, with 9 bases in between. The CDR3 DNA is TGTGCCAGCTCACCAGGGGGCGCCAATGAAAAACTGTTTTTT. This encodes CASSPGGANEKLFF.

The chain uses TRBV5-8 and TRBJ1-4, with unresolved D. The CDR3 sequence is 16 residues long. Trimming stripped 5 bases from V and 1 base from J, with 15 bases between. Germline CDR1 reads SGHTS; CDR2 reads YDEGEE. For the CDR3, the DNA is TGTGCCAGCAGTATTGGACTGGGAGGAACTAATGAAAAACTGTTTTTT. It codes for CASSIGLGGTNEKLFF.

The chain has TRBV19 and TRBJ2-1; 12 positions agree with TRBD2. This CDR3 spans 16 amino acids. The V gene end was trimmed by 4 bases and the J gene end by 9 bases; junction bases not matched to a gene: 10. Germline V gene data show CDR1 as LNHDA and CDR2 as SQIVND (reference sequence). CDR3 residues: CASSRSSGGAPGEQFF. The CDR3 DNA reads as TGTGCCAGTAGTAGGTCTAGCGGGGGGGCCCCAGGTGAGCAGTTCTTC.

This clone has only one observation. J is TRBJ1-5 and V is TRBV9; perhaps TRBD1 as D (6 bases). The CDR3 extends over 16 amino acids. In germline, CDR1 is SGDLS, CDR2 YYNGEE. The V and J ends lost 3 bases and 7 bases respectively, with 20 bases between them. For the CDR3, the DNA is TGTGCCAGCAGCGCCGAATCAGGGGTAACAGGGCAGCCCCAGCATTTT. Encoded protein: CASSAESGVTGQPQHF.

CDR3 amino acids: CASSQLAGKGEAFF. The CDR3 nucleotides read TGTGCCAGCAGCCAATTGGCAGGGAAGGGGGAAGCTTTCTTT. This rearrangement joins TRBV16 to TRBJ1-1; TRBD1 is a possible D gene (5 bases). V lost 1 base to trimming and J lost 8 bases, with 14 bases between them. The CDR3 covers 14 residues. Germline V gene lookup returns CDR1 KGHSY and CDR2 FQNENV.

The chain joins TRBV9 to TRBJ1-4, with D possibly TRBD1 on 5 matching bases. CDR1 is SGDLS, CDR2 YYNGEE, per germline. The CDR3 is 14 residues long. V was pared by 0 bases and J by 10 bases, with 13 bases between. The CDR3 spells CASSVDWGVGKLFF. In DNA form, the CDR3 reads TGTGCCAGCAGCGTAGATTGGGGGGTAGGAAAACTGTTTTTT.

The chain carries TRBV3-1 (or the pseudogene TRBV3-2) and TRBJ1-5, with no clear D. CDR3 size: 17 residues. Germline CDR1 is LGHDT and CDR2 is YNNKEL (reference sequence). Trimming took off 1 base at V and 3 bases at J, with 16 bases between the two ends. CDR3 in DNA: TGTGCCAGCAGCCAAGGTTCCGGCGGTCCCGCCAATCAGCCCCAGCATTTT. This encodes CASSQGSGGPANQPQHF.

V usage is TRBV5-1 and J usage is TRBJ2-3, with TRBD1 identical over 7 bases. Germline lookup yields CDR1 SGHRS and CDR2 YFSETQ. V gave up 4 bases and J gave up 4 bases; unmatched junction bases: 9. The CDR3 length is 15 residues. The CDR3 DNA sequence: TGCGCCAGCAGCCTGGACAGGCTGGGTGCAGATACGCAGTATTTT. Protein product: CASSLDRLGADTQYF.

This chain links TRBV28 with TRBJ1-1, with 10 bases aligning to TRBD1. With 10 bases clipped from V and 5 bases from J, the junction kept 13 bases outside the gene matches. Germline-derived CDR1 and CDR2 are MDHEN and SYDVKM. The CDR3 is 15 residues long. CDR3 loop: CATYRDRGRGTEAFF. The CDR3 bases are TGTGCCACATACCGGGACAGGGGAAGAGGGACTGAAGCTTTCTTT.

CDR3 loop: CASSRDRFEQYF. The CDR3 DNA reads TGTGCCAGCAGCCGGGACAGATTCGAGCAGTACTTC. The chain combines TRBV5-5 with TRBJ2-7; 7 nucleotides align to TRBD1. The CDR3 consists of 12 residues. The V segment lost 4 bases and the J segment 6 bases; nucleotides outside the gene matches: 4. Germline-derived CDR1 and CDR2 are SGHKS and YYEKEE (reference sequence).

The chain is built from TRBV21-1 and TRBJ2-7; the listed D gene, TRBD1, was not tested against the DNA. TRBV21-1 is recorded as a pseudogene. The CDR3 sequence is 18 residues long. DNA for the CDR3: TGTGCCAGCAGCAAAGGGAAGGGCAGGGGTACTCACTCCTACGAGCAGTACGTC. Protein product: CASSKGKGRGTHSYEQYV.

The chain couples TRBV5-8 to TRBJ2-7; no clear D. CDR1 and CDR2 from the germline V gene are SGHTS and YDEGEE. The CDR3 totals 15 residues. V was shortened by 1 base and J by 3 bases, with 14 bases between the two germline ends. DNA of the CDR3: TGTGCCAGCAGCTTGCGTGAAGGCGGAATCTACGAGCAGTACTTC. Its translation: CASSLREGGIYEQYF. The full variable domain, its missing parts supplied by reference TRBV5-8 and TRBJ2-7, is EAGVTQSPTHLIKTRGQQATLRCSPISGHTSVYWYQQALGLGLQFLLWYDEGEERNRGNFPPRFSGRQFPNYSSELNVNALELEDSALYLCASSLREGGIYEQYFGPGTRLTVT.